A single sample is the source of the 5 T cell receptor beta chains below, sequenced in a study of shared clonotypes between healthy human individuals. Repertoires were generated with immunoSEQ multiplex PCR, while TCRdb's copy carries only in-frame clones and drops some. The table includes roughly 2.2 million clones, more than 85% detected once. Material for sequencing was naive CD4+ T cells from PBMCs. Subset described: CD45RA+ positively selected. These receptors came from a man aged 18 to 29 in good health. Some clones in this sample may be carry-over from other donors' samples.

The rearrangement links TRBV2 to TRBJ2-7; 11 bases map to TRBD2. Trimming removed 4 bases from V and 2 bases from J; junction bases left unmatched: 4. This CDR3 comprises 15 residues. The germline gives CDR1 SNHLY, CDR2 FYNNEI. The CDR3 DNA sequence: TGTGCCAGCAGTGGGGGGACTAGCGGCCCCTACGAGCAGTACTTC. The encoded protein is CASSGGTSGPYEQYF. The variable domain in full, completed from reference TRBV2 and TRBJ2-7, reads EPEVTQTPSHQVTQMGQEVILRCVPISNHLYFYWYRQILGQKVEFLVSFYNNEISEKSEIFDDQFSVERPDGSNFTLKIRSTKLEDSAMYFCASSGGTSGPYEQYFGPGTRLTVT.

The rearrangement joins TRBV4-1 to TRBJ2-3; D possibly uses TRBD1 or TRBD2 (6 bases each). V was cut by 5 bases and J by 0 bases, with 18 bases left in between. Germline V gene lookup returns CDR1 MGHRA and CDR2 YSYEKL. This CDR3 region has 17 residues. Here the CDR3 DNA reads TGCGCCAGCAGCTCGGGGGCCAGGCTGGGGAGCACAGATACGCAGTATTTT. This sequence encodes CASSSGARLGSTDTQYF.

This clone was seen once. The CDR3 sequence: CASSKPRGRMDQETQYF. The CDR3 DNA reads TGTGCCAGCAGCAAACCGCGCGGGAGAATGGACCAAGAGACCCAGTACTTC. The rearrangement joins TRBV21-1 to TRBJ2-5; the table's D call, TRBD2, was not checked against the DNA. TRBV21-1 is a documented pseudogene. The CDR3 sequence is 17 residues long.

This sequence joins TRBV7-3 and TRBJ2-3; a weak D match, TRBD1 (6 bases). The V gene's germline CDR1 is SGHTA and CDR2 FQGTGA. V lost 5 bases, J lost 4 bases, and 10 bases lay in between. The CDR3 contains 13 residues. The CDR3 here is CASSQGWSDTQYF. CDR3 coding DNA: TGTGCCAGCAGCCAGGGGTGGTCAGATACGCAGTATTTT.

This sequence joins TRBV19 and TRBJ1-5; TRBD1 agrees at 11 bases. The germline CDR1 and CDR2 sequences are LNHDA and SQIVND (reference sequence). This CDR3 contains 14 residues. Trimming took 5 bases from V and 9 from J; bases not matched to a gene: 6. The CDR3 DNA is TGTGCCAGTAGTCTAAGGGGACAGGGGGGGCCCCAGCATTTT. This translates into CASSLRGQGGPQHF. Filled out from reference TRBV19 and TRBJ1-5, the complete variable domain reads DGGITQSPKYLFRKEGQNVTLSCEQNLNHDAMYWYRQDPGQGLRLIYYSQIVNDFQKGDIAEGYSVSREKKESFPLTVTSAQKNPTAFYLCASSLRGQGGPQHFGDGTRLSIL.